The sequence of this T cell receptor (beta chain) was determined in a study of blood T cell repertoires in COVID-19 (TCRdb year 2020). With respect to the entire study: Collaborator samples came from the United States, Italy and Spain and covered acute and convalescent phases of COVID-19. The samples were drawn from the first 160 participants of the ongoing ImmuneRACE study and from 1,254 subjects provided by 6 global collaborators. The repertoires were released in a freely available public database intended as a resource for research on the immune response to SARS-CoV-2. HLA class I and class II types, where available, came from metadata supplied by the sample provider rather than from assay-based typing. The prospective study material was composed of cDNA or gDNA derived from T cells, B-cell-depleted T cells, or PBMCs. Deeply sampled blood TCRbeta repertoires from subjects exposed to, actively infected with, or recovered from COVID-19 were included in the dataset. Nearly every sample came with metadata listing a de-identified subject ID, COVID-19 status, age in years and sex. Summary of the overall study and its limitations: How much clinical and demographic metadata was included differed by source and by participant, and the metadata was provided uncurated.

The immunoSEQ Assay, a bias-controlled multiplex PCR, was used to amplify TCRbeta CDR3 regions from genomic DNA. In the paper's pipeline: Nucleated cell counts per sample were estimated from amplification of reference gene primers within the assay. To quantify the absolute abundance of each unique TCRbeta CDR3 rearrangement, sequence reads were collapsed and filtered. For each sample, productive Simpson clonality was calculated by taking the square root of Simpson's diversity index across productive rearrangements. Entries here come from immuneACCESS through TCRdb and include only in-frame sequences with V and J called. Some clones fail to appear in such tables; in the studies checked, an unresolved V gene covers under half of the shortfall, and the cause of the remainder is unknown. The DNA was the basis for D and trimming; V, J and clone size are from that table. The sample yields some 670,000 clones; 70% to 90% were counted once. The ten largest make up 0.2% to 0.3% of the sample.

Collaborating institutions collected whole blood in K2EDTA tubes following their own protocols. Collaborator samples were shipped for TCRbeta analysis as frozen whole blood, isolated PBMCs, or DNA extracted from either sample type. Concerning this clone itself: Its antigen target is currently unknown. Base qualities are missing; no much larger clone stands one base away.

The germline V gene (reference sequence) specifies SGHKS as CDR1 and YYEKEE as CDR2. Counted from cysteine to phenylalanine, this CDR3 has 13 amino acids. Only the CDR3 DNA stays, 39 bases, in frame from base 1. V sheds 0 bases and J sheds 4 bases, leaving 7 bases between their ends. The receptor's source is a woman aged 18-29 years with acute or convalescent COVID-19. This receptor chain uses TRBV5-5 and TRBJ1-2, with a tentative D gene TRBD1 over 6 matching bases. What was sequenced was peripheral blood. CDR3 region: CASSLGGPYGYTF. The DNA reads TGTGCCAGCAGCTTGGGGGGGCCCTATGGCTACACCTTC. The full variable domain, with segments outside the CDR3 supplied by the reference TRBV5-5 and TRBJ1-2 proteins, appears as DAGVTQSPTHLIKTRGQQVTLRCSPISGHKSVSWYQQVLGQGPQFIFQYYEKEERGRGNFPDRFSARQFPNYSSELNVNALLLGDSALYLCASSLGGPYGYTFGSGTRLTVV.